One and the same sample provided the 5 T cell receptor beta chains below, sequenced in a study of CD8+CD57+ T cells in acquired aplastic anemia (dated by TCRdb to the late 2010s). Flow cytometry had shown CD8+CD57+ cell expansion in the patients selected for sequencing. TCRdb records Illumina HiSeq 2000 as the sequencer. Genomic DNA served as template for TCR beta VDJ combination and CDR3 sequence profiling. TCRdb applied fastp at Q25 and MiXCR to the public reads, then kept only in-frame beta chains. All rows with the same CDR3 protein become a single entry with the most common DNA and genes. Within this sample are fewer than 85,000 distinct CDR3 sequences, with 55% to 75% of them counted one time only. Of the sample, more than 80% is held by the ten largest clones. The sample consisted of sorted CD4+, CD8+, or CD8+CD57+ T cells (not recorded which) from PBMCs. These receptors were collected from a human donor with aplastic anemia.

This sequence joins TRBV7-9 and TRBJ1-6; no clear D. The CDR3 spans 14 residues. The germline gives CDR1 SEHNR, CDR2 FQNEAQ (reference sequence). V was clipped by 2 bases and J by 5 bases, with 7 bases between them. The chain's CDR3 is CASSLRWDNSPLHF. The CDR3 DNA sequence: TGTGCCAGCAGCTTACGGTGGGATAATTCACCCCTCCACTTT.

V gene TRBV11-1 combines with J gene TRBJ2-1, with no clear D. CDR3 length: 14 amino acids. Germline CDR1 SGHAT, CDR2 FQDESV (reference sequence). V lost 1 base and J 7 bases, leaving 11 bases between the germline ends. The CDR3 nucleotides read TGTGCCAGCAGCTTAGATTCGGCGATTAATGAGCAGTTCTTC. Translating it yields CASSLDSAINEQFF.

The genes are TRBV24-1 and TRBJ2-5, with D possibly TRBD1 on 5 matching bases. TRBJ2-1 explains the end of the DNA better; the J call may be wrong. The germline CDR1 and CDR2 sequences are KGHDR and SFDVKD. The CDR3 runs 12 residues. CDR3 amino acids: CATSDSRDEQFF. CDR3 in DNA: TGTGCCACCAGTGATTCCAGGGATGAGCAGTTCTTC.

This chain uses TRBV7-2 with TRBJ1-1, with D perhaps TRBD1 (6 bases). CDR3 length: 13 amino acids. V was pared by 2 bases and J by 5 bases, with 9 bases between. The germline gives CDR1 SGHTA, CDR2 FQGNSA. In DNA form, the CDR3 reads TGTGCCAGCAGCTTAACAGGGAGTACTGAAGCTTTCTTT. Translation: CASSLTGSTEAFF.

This clonotype was recorded once. This rearrangement joins TRBV20-1 to TRBJ2-7, with TRBD1 identical over 7 bases. The CDR3 covers 15 residues. Germline values: CDR1 DFQATT, CDR2 SNEGSKA (reference sequence). The V and J ends lost 2 bases and 2 bases, in that order; junction bases with no gene match: 9. CDR3 in amino acids: CSARIGTAGPYEQYF. CDR3 DNA: TGCAGTGCTAGAATCGGGACAGCCGGCCCCTACGAGCAGTACTTC.